These 24 T cell receptor beta chains came from one sample sequenced in a study of T-cell reconstitution after alpha-beta-depleted transplantation in children. The authors prepared the TCRbeta library with unique molecular identifiers. MiXCR, applied by TCRdb to the PCR reads, yields one record per CDR3 protein. Among some 390,000 distinct CDR3 sequences listed, 20% were seen once. This sample comprised PBMCs from the stem cell graft donor, obtained from the stem cell graft. The receptors originated from a human donor who donated a stem cell graft to a child with acute myeloid leukemia.

This clonotype was counted at least ten times. This rearrangement joins TRBV12-3 or TRBV12-4 to TRBJ1-2; D is perhaps TRBD1 (5 bases). CDR3 length: 11 residues. The V and J ends lost 4 bases and 12 bases respectively, with 12 bases between them. The CDR3 sequence is CASSWAGRHTF. The CDR3 bases are TGTGCCAGCAGTTGGGCAGGGAGACACACCTTC.

With regard to this clonotype: Possible read error: a much larger clone is one base away. The chain's CDR3 is CASSLMGYEQYF. CDR3 DNA: TGTGCCAGCAGTTTAATGGGCTACGAGCAGTACTTC. This rearrangement joins TRBV27 to TRBJ2-7; D gene uncertain. CDR1 is MNHEY, CDR2 SMNVEV, per germline (reference sequence). Trimming took off 2 bases at V and 3 bases at J, with 5 bases between the two ends. This CDR3 region has 12 residues.

The chain links TRBV12-3 or TRBV12-4 to TRBJ2-1; 10 nucleotides agree with TRBD2. The CDR3 contains 17 residues. Unmatched junction bases numbered 5, after V lost 2 bases and J lost 1 base. The CDR3 spells CASSLSQLAGSYNEQFF. CDR3 nucleotides: TGTGCCAGCAGTTTATCCCAACTAGCGGGGTCCTACAATGAGCAGTTCTTC.

This chain connects TRBV24-1 to TRBJ2-5, with no clear D. This CDR3 is 15 amino acids long. The V end was cut by 4 bases, the J end by 5 bases, with 16 bases between. Germline loops: CDR1 KGHDR, CDR2 SFDVKD. The CDR3 sequence is CATSDHTLTKETQYF. DNA for the CDR3: TGTGCCACCAGTGACCACACCCTCACGAAGGAGACCCAGTACTTC.

CDR3 region: CASSAGTVSNQPQHF. The CDR3 bases are TGCGCCAGCAGCGCTGGGACGGTGAGCAATCAGCCCCAGCATTTT. V is TRBV5-1 and J is TRBJ1-5; D is possibly TRBD1 (5 bases). V dropped 4 bases and J dropped 1 base, with 12 bases sitting between them. This CDR3 region has 15 residues. CDR1 and CDR2 from the germline V gene are SGHRS and YFSETQ. Filled out from reference TRBV5-1 and TRBJ1-5, the complete variable domain reads KAGVTQTPRYLIKTRGQQVTLSCSPISGHRSVSWYQQTPGQGLQFLFEYFSETQRNKGNFPGRFSGRQFSNSRSEMNVSTLELGDSALYLCASSAGTVSNQPQHFGDGTRLSIL.

The rearrangement links TRBV5-1 to TRBJ2-2; the D is unclear. The CDR3 length is 16 residues. V lost 1 base, J lost 0 bases, and 10 bases lay in between. Germline V gene sequence: CDR1 SGHRS, CDR2 YFSETQ. CDR3: CASSLSPQSNTGELFF. The CDR3 DNA follows: TGCGCCAGCAGCTTGTCCCCTCAATCGAACACCGGGGAGCTGTTTTTT. Full variable domain (remainder filled in from reference TRBV5-1 and TRBJ2-2): KAGVTQTPRYLIKTRGQQVTLSCSPISGHRSVSWYQQTPGQGLQFLFEYFSETQRNKGNFPGRFSGRQFSNSRSEMNVSTLELGDSALYLCASSLSPQSNTGELFFGEGSRLTVL.

This clonotype showed up just a few times. V and J are TRBV12-3 or TRBV12-4 and TRBJ1-3; 7 bases agree with TRBD1. The CDR3 length is 17 residues. The ends lost 6 bases at V and 1 base at J; junction bases unmatched: 12. CDR3 nucleotides: TGTGCCAGCAGAACAGGGGACCGTTCCAGATCTGGAAACACCATATATTTT. It codes for CASRTGDRSRSGNTIYF.

This clonotype occurred a few times. The chain uses TRBV14 and TRBJ2-7; 7 nucleotides align to TRBD1. This CDR3 is built from 17 residues. Germline V lookup: CDR1 SGHDN, CDR2 FVKESK. J was trimmed by 4 bases and V by 1 base; bases with no gene match: 13. Written as DNA, the CDR3 is TGTGCCAGCAGCCAAGTCTCCAGGTGGACAGGCCCTTACGAGCAGTACTTC. This codes for CASSQVSRWTGPYEQYF. Full variable domain (remainder filled in from reference TRBV14 and TRBJ2-7): EAGVTQFPSHSVIEKGQTVTLRCDPISGHDNLYWYRRVMGKEIKFLLHFVKESKQDESGMPNNRFLAERTGGTYSTLKVQPAELEDSGVYFCASSQVSRWTGPYEQYFGPGTRLTVT.

V is TRBV25-1 and J is TRBJ2-7; 12 nucleotides align to TRBD1. The V and J ends lost 5 bases and 9 bases, in that order; junction bases with no gene match: 11. CDR1 is MGHDK and CDR2 is SYGVNS in the germline V gene. CDR3 size: 15 residues. This CDR3 reads CASSPPGTGGDVQYF. For the CDR3, the DNA is TGTGCCAGCAGTCCCCCCGGGACAGGGGGCGACGTGCAGTACTTC.

This clonotype appeared a few times. The chain couples TRBV12-3 or TRBV12-4 to TRBJ2-2; D may be TRBD1 (6 bases). CDR3 length: 15 amino acids. V lost 7 bases and J 0 bases, leaving 12 bases between the germline ends. CDR3 DNA: TGTGCCAGCACTCTAACAGGGTCGAACACCGGGGAGCTGTTTTTT. It translates to CASTLTGSNTGELFF.

The J gene is TRBJ2-7, the V gene TRBV6-1; D not resolved. The length of the CDR3 is 13 residues. Germline V CDR1 and CDR2: MNHNS, SASEGT. The V gene lost 8 bases and the J gene lost 1 base, with 12 bases spanning the gap. CDR3: CASGPDGSYEQYF. For the CDR3, the DNA is TGTGCCAGCGGACCGGACGGATCCTACGAGCAGTACTTC.

Ten or more counts support this clonotype. The genes are TRBV29-1 and TRBJ1-3; TRBD1 might be the D (6 bases). Trimming stripped 7 bases from V and 0 bases from J, with 13 bases between. The CDR3 extends over 14 amino acids. Germline CDR1 and CDR2: SQVTM and ANQGSEA. The CDR3 sequence is CSARDTYSGNTIYF. The CDR3, as DNA: TGCAGCGCCAGGGACACCTACTCTGGAAACACCATATATTTT.

A word on this clonotype: A much larger clone lies a single base off, so this may be a read error. CDR3: CASSHGQGAYEQYF. The DNA for the CDR3 is TGCGCCAGCAGCCATGGACAGGGGGCCTACGAGCAGTACTTC. V gene TRBV5-1 combines with J gene TRBJ2-7; 10 bases are a match to TRBD1. The CDR3 is 14 residues long. Per germline, CDR1 SGHRS and CDR2 YFSETQ. J gave up 2 bases and V 4 bases, and 3 bases lay outside the gene matches.

This clonotype has ten or more counts. The DNA for the CDR3 is TGCAGCGTTGAAGATTCCGCCACAGGGTTAAATGAGCAGTTCTTC. It specifies CSVEDSATGLNEQFF. This sequence joins TRBV29-1 and TRBJ2-1, with D maybe TRBD1 (6 bases). Germline values: CDR1 SQVTM, CDR2 ANQGSEA. Deletions cut 0 bases from V and 7 bases from J, with 16 bases between. The CDR3 extends over 15 amino acids.

J is TRBJ2-2 and V is TRBV25-1; D possibly corresponds to TRBD2 (5 bases). Trimming took 3 bases from V and 4 from J, leaving 15 bases between them. Germline-derived CDR1 and CDR2 are MGHDK and SYGVNS. The CDR3 covers 16 residues. CDR3 sequence reads: CASSEAGQNPTGELFF. CDR3 coding DNA: TGTGCCAGCAGTGAGGCGGGCCAGAATCCCACCGGGGAGCTGTTTTTT. Full variable domain (remainder filled in from reference TRBV25-1 and TRBJ2-2): EADIYQTPRYLVIGTGKKITLECSQTMGHDKMYWYQQDPGMELHLIHYSYGVNSTEKGDLSSESTVSRIRTEHFPLTLESARPSHTSQYLCASSEAGQNPTGELFFGEGSRLTVL.

This chain connects TRBV7-9 to TRBJ2-2, with 10 bases lining up with TRBD2. Germline V gene sequence: CDR1 SEHNR, CDR2 FQNEAQ (reference sequence). The CDR3 is made up of 16 amino acids. J was trimmed by 4 bases and V by 4 bases; bases with no gene match: 6. The CDR3: CASSSSGRVPTGELFF. The CDR3 DNA reads as TGTGCCAGCAGCTCGAGCGGGAGGGTCCCCACCGGGGAGCTGTTTTTT.

This clonotype counts as medium-sized. This chain links TRBV15 with TRBJ2-1; 14 bases fit TRBD2. CDR3 length equals 17 residues. With V trimmed by 5 bases and J by 8 bases, 11 bases remained unmatched. From germline, CDR1 is LNHNV and CDR2 YYDKDF (reference sequence). CDR3 sequence: CATSGRLAGGSGDEQFF. The CDR3 DNA reads as TGTGCCACCAGCGGGAGACTAGCGGGAGGGTCGGGAGATGAGCAGTTCTTC.

This clonotype has a handful of counts. The gene calls are TRBV20-1 and TRBJ2-1, with D tentatively TRBD2 (6 bases). Germline CDR1 and CDR2: DFQATT and SNEGSKA (reference sequence). The CDR3 covers 15 residues. V was shortened by 1 base and J by 2 bases, with 12 bases between the two germline ends. The CDR3 loop reads CSARVPGSPYNEQFF. CDR3 DNA: TGCAGTGCTAGAGTCCCCGGGAGCCCCTACAATGAGCAGTTCTTC.

As concerns this clonotype: A read error may explain this, as a much larger clone is one base away. The chain uses TRBV9 and TRBJ2-3; 8 nucleotides match TRBD2. Trimming removed 4 bases from V and 2 bases from J; junction bases left unmatched: 6. The V gene's germline CDR1 is SGDLS and CDR2 YYNGEE. There are 15 residues in the CDR3. In DNA, the CDR3 is TGTGCCAGCAGCCGAGCGGGGGTTAACACAGATACGCAGTATTTT. Its translation is CASSRAGVNTDTQYF.

V gene TRBV6-5 combines with J gene TRBJ2-7; tentatively, D is TRBD2 (6 bases). Looked up from germline, CDR1 is MNHEY and CDR2 is SVGAGI. This CDR3 spans 14 amino acids. V lost 5 bases and J lost 2, with 13 bases in between. The CDR3 DNA reads TGTGCCAGCAGTACTTTAGCGGATCCCTACGAGCAGTACTTC. Translation gives CASSTLADPYEQYF.

The chain is built from TRBV5-1 and TRBJ2-7; 7 bases are shared with TRBD2. The CDR3 totals 14 residues. V gave up 0 bases and J gave up 5 bases; unmatched junction bases: 5. Germline CDR1 SGHRS, CDR2 YFSETQ. The CDR3 DNA sequence: TGCGCCAGCAGCTTGGGACCACTAGCGAACGAGCAGTACTTC. It specifies CASSLGPLANEQYF.

This chain links TRBV12-5 with TRBJ2-7; 11 bases fit TRBD1. CDR1 and CDR2 from the germline V gene are LGHNT and FRNRAP. The CDR3 has 14 residues. Trimming at V came to 6 bases and at J to 6 bases, leaving 7 bases not matched to a gene. In DNA, the CDR3 is TGTGCTAGTGGCCCTGGACAGGGGGCTGGCGAGCAGTACTTC. The encoded protein is CASGPGQGAGEQYF.

This chain joins TRBV12-3 or TRBV12-4 and TRBJ2-5, with 9 bases identical to TRBD2. Trimming at V came to 4 bases and at J to 7 bases, leaving 7 bases not matched to a gene. This CDR3 has 14 residues. As DNA, the CDR3 is TGTGCCAGCAGTTCCCGGACTAGCGAAGGGACCCAGTACTTC. Translation: CASSSRTSEGTQYF.

There are many counts of this clonotype. The rearrangement joins TRBV20-1 to TRBJ2-3; D might be TRBD2 (6 bases). Germline V gene lookup returns CDR1 DFQATT and CDR2 SNEGSKA (reference sequence). The ends were cut back, 7 bases at V and 3 bases at J, with 14 bases in the middle. The CDR3 has 13 amino acids. In nucleotides, the CDR3 is TGCAGTGTTAAGGAGGGAGGTACAGATACGCAGTATTTT. Amino acids: CSVKEGGTDTQYF.